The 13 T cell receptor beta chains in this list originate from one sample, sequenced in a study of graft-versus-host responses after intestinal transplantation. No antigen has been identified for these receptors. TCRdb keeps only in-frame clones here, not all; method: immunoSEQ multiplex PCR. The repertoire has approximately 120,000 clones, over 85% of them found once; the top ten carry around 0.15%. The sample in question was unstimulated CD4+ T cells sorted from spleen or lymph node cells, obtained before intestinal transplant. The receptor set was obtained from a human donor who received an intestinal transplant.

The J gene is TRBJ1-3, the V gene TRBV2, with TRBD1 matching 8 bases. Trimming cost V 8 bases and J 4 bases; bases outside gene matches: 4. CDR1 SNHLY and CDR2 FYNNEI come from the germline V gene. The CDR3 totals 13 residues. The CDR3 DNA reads TGTGCCAGCTTCCGGGACAGGGGAAACACCATATATTTT. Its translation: CASFRDRGNTIYF.

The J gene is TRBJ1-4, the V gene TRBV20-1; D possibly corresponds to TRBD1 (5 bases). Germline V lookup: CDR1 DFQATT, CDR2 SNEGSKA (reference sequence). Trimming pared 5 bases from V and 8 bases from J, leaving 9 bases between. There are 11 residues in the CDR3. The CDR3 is CSAPRDEKLFF. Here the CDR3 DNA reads TGCAGTGCTCCTAGGGACGAAAAACTGTTTTTT.

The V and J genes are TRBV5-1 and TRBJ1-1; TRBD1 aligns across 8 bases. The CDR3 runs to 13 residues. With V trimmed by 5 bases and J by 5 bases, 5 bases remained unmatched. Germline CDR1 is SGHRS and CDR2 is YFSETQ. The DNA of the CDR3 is TGCGCCAGCAGTCCGACAGGGGATACTGAAGCTTTCTTT. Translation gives CASSPTGDTEAFF.

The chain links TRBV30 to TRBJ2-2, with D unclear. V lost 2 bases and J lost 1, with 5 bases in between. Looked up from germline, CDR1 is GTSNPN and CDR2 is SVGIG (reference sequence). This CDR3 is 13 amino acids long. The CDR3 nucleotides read TGTGCCTGGAGTCCAGGGAACACCGGGGAGCTGTTTTTT. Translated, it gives CAWSPGNTGELFF.

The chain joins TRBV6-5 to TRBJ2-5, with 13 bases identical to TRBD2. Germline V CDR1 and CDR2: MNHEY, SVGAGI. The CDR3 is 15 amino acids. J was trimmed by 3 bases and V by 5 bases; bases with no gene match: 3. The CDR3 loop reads CASSGLAGAEETQYF. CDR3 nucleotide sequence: TGTGCCAGCAGTGGACTAGCGGGGGCCGAAGAGACCCAGTACTTC.

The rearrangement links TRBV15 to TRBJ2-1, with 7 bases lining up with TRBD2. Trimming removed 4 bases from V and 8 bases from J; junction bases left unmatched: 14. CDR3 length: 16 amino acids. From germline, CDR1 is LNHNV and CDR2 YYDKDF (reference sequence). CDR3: CATSNPNGLEADEQFF. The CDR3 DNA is TGTGCCACCAGCAATCCGAATGGACTAGAGGCCGATGAGCAGTTCTTC.

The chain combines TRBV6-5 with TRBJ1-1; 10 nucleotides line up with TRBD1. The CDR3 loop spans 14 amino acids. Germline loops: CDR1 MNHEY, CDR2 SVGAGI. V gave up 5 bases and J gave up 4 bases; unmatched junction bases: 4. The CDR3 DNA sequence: TGTGCCAGCAGTGACCGGGACAGGGGCACTGAAGCTTTCTTT. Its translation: CASSDRDRGTEAFF.

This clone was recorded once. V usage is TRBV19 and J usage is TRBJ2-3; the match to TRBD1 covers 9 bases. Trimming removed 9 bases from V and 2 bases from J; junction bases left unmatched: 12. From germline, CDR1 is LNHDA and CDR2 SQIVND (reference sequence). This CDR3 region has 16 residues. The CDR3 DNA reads TGTGCCAGCAGTGCAGTGAGGACAGGGGACACAGATACGCAGTATTTT. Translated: CASSAVRTGDTDTQYF.

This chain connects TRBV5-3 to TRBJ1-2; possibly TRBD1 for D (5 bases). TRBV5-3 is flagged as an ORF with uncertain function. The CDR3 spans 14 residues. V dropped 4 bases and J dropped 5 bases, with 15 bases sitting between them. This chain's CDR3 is CARSLGGALYGYTF. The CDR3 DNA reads TGTGCCAGAAGCCTGGGAGGGGCCCTATATGGCTACACCTTC.

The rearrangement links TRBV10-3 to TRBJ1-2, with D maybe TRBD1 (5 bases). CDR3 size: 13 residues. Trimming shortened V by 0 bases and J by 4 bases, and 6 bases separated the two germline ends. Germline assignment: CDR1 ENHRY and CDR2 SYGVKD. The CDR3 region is CAISESQGYGYTF. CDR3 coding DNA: TGTGCCATCAGTGAGTCGCAGGGCTATGGCTACACCTTC.

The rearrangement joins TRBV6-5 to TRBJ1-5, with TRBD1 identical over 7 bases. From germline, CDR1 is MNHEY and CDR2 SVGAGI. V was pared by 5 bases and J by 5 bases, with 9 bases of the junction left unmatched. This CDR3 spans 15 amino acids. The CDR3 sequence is CASSKTGEGHQPQHF. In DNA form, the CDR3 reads TGTGCCAGCAGTAAAACAGGGGAAGGCCATCAGCCCCAGCATTTT.

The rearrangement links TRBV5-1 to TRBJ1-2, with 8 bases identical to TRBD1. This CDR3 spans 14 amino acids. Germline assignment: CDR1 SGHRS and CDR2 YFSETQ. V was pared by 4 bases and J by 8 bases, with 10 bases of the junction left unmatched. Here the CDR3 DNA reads TGCGCCAGCAGCGCGGACAGGGCAGCGGGAGGCTACACCTTC. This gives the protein CASSADRAAGGYTF. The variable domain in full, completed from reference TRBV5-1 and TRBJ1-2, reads KAGVTQTPRYLIKTRGQQVTLSCSPISGHRSVSWYQQTPGQGLQFLFEYFSETQRNKGNFPGRFSGRQFSNSRSEMNVSTLELGDSALYLCASSADRAAGGYTFGSGTRLTVV.

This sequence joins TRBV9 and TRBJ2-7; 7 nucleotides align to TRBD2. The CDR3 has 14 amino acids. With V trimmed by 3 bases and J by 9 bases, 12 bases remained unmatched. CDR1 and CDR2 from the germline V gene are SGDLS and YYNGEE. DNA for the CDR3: TGTGCCAGCAGCGCGACTAGCTCCCCCGCGGTGCAGTACTTC. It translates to CASSATSSPAVQYF.